The T cell receptor (beta chain) described here comes from a study of cytomegalovirus exposure and HLA in healthy donors. CDR1 and CDR2 from the germline V gene are SGHTA and FQGTGA. V shed 5 bases and J shed 2 bases, with 13 bases lying between them. The CDR3 has 14 residues. 13 Jbeta primers and 60 Vbeta primers were used for the PCR. The method was immunoSEQ multiplex PCR; TCRdb's version includes in-frame clones alone and lacks a portion of them. Of about 130,000 clones listed, about three quarters are singletons. Sequenced material: PBMCs. This clonotype was obtained from a male donor in good health and CMV-seronegative. The rearrangement links TRBV7-3 to TRBJ2-7; TRBD2 might be the D (6 bases). As DNA, the CDR3 is TGTGCCAGCAGCCCCCCGGGACTGACCTACGAGCAGTACTTC. Translated, it gives CASSPPGLTYEQYF. Filled out from reference TRBV7-3 and TRBJ2-7, the complete variable domain reads GAGVSQTPSNKVTEKGKYVELRCDPISGHTALYWYRQSLGQGPEFLIYFQGTGAADDSGLPNDRFFAVRPEGSVSTLKIQRTERGDSAVYLCASSPPGLTYEQYFGPGTRLTVT.